Listed below are T cell receptor beta chains from one sample, sequenced in a study of blood T cell repertoires in COVID-19. Sequencing used immunoSEQ multiplex PCR; TCRdb keeps in-frame clones, though not all of them. The repertoire holds around 250,000 clones, with about 82% as singletons. Input material: peripheral blood. The source of these receptors is a man in his fifties with active or convalescent COVID-19. CDR3s include the opening cysteine and the closing phenylalanine or tryptophan. Each record gives: CDR3 length, J gene, D gene, clone size, V gene, CDR3 DNA, CDR3 protein. D genes are given only for firm matches. Some rows have no size entry. The others give once, few or many, or a class for an expanded clone.

>13|TRBJ1-2|-|-|TRBV10-3
TGTGCCATCAGTGAGACGGAGACCTATGGCTACACCTTC
CAISETETYGYTF
>14|TRBJ2-1|TRBD1|-|TRBV10-3
TGTGCCATCAGTGAGCCGACAGGGTTCGGTGAGCAGTTCTTC
CAISEPTGFGEQFF
>15|TRBJ1-6|TRBD1|-|TRBV30
TGTGCCTGGAGCGGAGGACAGGCCTATAATTCACCCCTCCACTTT
CAWSGGQAYNSPLHF
>14|TRBJ1-5|TRBD1|-|TRBV30
TGTGCCTGGAGTCCTGACAGGGGCAATCAGCCCCAGCATTTT
CAWSPDRGNQPQHF
>13|TRBJ2-1|-|-|TRBV28
TGTGCCAGCCAACGGTTATCCTACAATGAGCAGTTCTTC
CASQRLSYNEQFF
>15|TRBJ2-2|TRBD2|-|TRBV5-6
TGTGCCAGCAGCTACGGGACTAGCGGGATCGGGGAGCTGTTTTTT
CASSYGTSGIGELFF
>16|TRBJ2-5|TRBD2|once|TRBV9
TGTGCCAGCAGCCCACGACTAGCCCGGGAGGGGGAGACCCAGTACTTC
CASSPRLAREGETQYF
>22|TRBJ1-5|-|-|TRBV21-1
TGTGCCAGCAGCACCTTATGGCCCCAGAGGGACAGGGGGCTTTACAGCAATCAGCCCCAGCATTTT
CASSTLWPQRDRGLYSNQPQHF
>17|TRBJ2-1|TRBD2|-|TRBV10-3
TGTGCCATCAGTGTTCCTAGGACGGGAGGAGCAAACGATGAGCAGTTCTTC
CAISVPRTGGANDEQFF
>12|TRBJ1-1|-|-|TRBV6-5
TGTGCCAGCAGTTCCGTCGGGGGTGAAGCTTTCTTT
CASSSVGGEAFF
>17|TRBJ2-3|TRBD2|-|TRBV10-3
TGTGCCACCAAGGGGACTAGCGGGAGGGGATTCACAGATACGCAGTATTTT
CATKGTSGRGFTDTQYF
>15|TRBJ2-1|-|-|TRBV19
TGTGCCAGCCGGAGGGTGGCGGGAACCTACAATGAGCAGTTCTTC
CASRRVAGTYNEQFF
>15|TRBJ1-6|-|once|TRBV19
TGTGCCAGTAGTGAATCTGGACAGCATAATTCACCCCTCCACTTT
CASSESGQHNSPLHF
>14|TRBJ1-2|-|-|TRBV6-5
TGTGCCAGCAGTTACAGGGACGGGGGGTATGGCTACACCTTC
CASSYRDGGYGYTF
>12|TRBJ2-1|-|-|TRBV7-2
TGTGCCAGCAGCTCTTGGGAGAATGAGCAGTTCTTC
CASSSWENEQFF
>15|TRBJ2-2|TRBD2|-|TRBV4-2
TGTGCCAGCAGACCGATAGCGGGAGGAGCTGGGGAGCTGTTTTTT
CASRPIAGGAGELFF
>17|TRBJ2-1|TRBD2|-|TRBV27
TGTGCCAGCAGTTCCTACTCGAGCGGGAATGGTAACAATGAGCAGTTCTTC
CASSSYSSGNGNNEQFF
>16|TRBJ2-7|-|-|TRBV4-1
TGCGCCAGCAGCCAAGTATTGAGAGACTGGACCTACGAGCAGTACTTC
CASSQVLRDWTYEQYF
>13|TRBJ1-1|TRBD1|-|TRBV12-3/TRBV12-4
TGTGCCAGCAGCCTGGACAGGGAGACTGAAGCTTTCTTT
CASSLDRETEAFF
>14|TRBJ2-7|-|-|TRBV3-1/TRBV3-2
TGTGCCAGCAGCCAAGAGCACAACCCCTACGAGCAGTACTTC
CASSQEHNPYEQYF
>14|TRBJ1-1|-|-|TRBV7-9
TGTGCCAGCAGCTCGGGGGGAATGAACACTGAAGCTTTCTTT
CASSSGGMNTEAFF
>15|TRBJ1-1|TRBD1|-|TRBV19
TGTGCCAGTAAAGGCAGGGGGTTGGTGAACACTGAAGCTTTCTTT
CASKGRGLVNTEAFF